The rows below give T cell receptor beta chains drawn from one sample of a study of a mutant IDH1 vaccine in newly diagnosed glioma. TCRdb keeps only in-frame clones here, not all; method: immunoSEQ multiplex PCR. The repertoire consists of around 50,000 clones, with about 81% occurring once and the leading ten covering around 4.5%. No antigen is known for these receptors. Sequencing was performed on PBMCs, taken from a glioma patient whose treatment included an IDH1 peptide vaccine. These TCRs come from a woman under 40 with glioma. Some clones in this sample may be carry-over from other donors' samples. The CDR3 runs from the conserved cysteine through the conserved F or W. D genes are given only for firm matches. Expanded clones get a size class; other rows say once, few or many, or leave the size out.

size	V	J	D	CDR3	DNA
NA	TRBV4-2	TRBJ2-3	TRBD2	CASSQDPASGEGDTQYF	TGTGCCAGCAGCCAAGATCCCGCTAGCGGGGAGGGAGATACGCAGTATTTT
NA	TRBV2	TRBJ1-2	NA	CASRGEARSYGYTF	TGTGCCAGCAGGGGAGAGGCTCGTAGCTATGGCTACACCTTC
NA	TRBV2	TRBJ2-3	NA	CASSEALDTQYF	TGTGCCAGCAGTGAAGCCCTAGATACGCAGTATTTT
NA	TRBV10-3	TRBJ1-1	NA	CAISESNREDTEAFF	TGTGCCATCAGTGAGTCAAACAGGGAGGACACTGAAGCTTTCTTT
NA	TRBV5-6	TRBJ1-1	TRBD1	CASSLAGTGGETFF	TGTGCCAGCAGCTTGGCGGGGACAGGGGGCGAGACTTTCTTT
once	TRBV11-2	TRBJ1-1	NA	CASIGGSLTQAFF	TGTGCCAGCATCGGGGGATCGCTCACCCAAGCTTTCTTT
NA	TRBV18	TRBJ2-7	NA	CASSPIRRDGPYEQYF	TGTGCCAGCTCACCAATACGTCGAGACGGACCCTACGAGCAGTACTTC
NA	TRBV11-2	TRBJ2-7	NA	CASSSSGSYEQYF	TGTGCCAGCAGCTCTTCGGGCTCCTACGAGCAGTACTTC
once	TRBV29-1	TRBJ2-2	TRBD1	CSARHRGNTGELFF	TGCAGCGCTCGCCACAGGGGGAACACCGGGGAGCTGTTTTTT
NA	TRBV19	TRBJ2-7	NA	CASSQTRPPYEQYF	TGTGCCAGTAGCCAGACTCGTCCCCCCTACGAGCAGTACTTC
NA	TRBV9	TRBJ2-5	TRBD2	CASSARTSGRASQETQYF	TGTGCCAGCAGCGCTCGGACTAGCGGGAGGGCCTCACAAGAGACCCAGTACTTC
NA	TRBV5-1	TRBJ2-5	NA	CASSFGGTKETQYF	TGCGCCAGCAGCTTCGGAGGGACAAAAGAGACCCAGTACTTC
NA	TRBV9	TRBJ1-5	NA	CASSSTGGQNQPQHF	TGTGCCAGCAGCTCCACCGGGGGGCAGAATCAGCCCCAGCATTTT
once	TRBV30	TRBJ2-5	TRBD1	CAWSPTGFGTQYF	TGTGCCTGGAGTCCGACAGGGTTCGGGACCCAGTACTTC
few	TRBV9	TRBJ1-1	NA	CASSGDLNTEAFF	TGTGCCAGCAGCGGGGACCTGAACACTGAAGCTTTCTTT
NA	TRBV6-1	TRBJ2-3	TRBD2	CASSEIAGRFSTDTQYF	TGTGCCAGCAGTGAAATAGCGGGCCGATTTAGCACAGATACGCAGTATTTT
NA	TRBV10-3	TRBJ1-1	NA	CAISDTLKTGRTEAFF	TGTGCCATCAGTGACACCCTGAAGACAGGAAGGACTGAAGCTTTCTTT
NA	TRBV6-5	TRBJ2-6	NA	CASSHGASGANVLTF	TGTGCCAGCAGTCACGGGGCGTCTGGGGCCAACGTCCTGACTTTC
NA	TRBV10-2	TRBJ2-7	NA	CASSGGTRGSYEQYF	TGCGCCAGCAGTGGAGGAACCCGGGGCTCATACGAGCAGTACTTC
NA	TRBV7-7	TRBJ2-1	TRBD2	CASSLGLAGEGNEQFF	TGTGCTAGCAGCTTAGGCCTAGCGGGAGAGGGCAATGAGCAGTTCTTC
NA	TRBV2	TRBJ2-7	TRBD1	CASRATGAYEQYF	TGTGCCAGTAGAGCTACAGGGGCCTACGAGCAGTACTTC
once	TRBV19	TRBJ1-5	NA	CASSREGNQPQHF	TGTGCCAGTAGCCGGGAAGGCAATCAGCCCCAGCATTTT
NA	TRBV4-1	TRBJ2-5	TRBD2	CASSHPPSGRQQETQYF	TGCGCCAGCAGTCACCCACCCAGCGGGAGACAGCAGGAGACCCAGTACTTC
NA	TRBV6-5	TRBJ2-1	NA	CASSYSEGRPINEQFF	TGTGCCAGCAGTTACTCGGAGGGGAGGCCTATCAATGAGCAGTTCTTC
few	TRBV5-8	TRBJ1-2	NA	CASSLTNYGYTF	TGTGCCAGCAGCTTAACAAACTATGGCTACACCTTC
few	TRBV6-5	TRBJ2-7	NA	CASSVAGTYEQYF	TGTGCCAGCAGTGTGGCAGGTACCTACGAGCAGTACTTC
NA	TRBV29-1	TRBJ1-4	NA	CSASTPPGATNEKLFF	TGCAGCGCGAGCACCCCTCCAGGGGCCACTAATGAAAAACTGTTTTTT
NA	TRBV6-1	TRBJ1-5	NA	CASLQDGGRGQPQHF	TGTGCCAGCCTCCAAGACGGGGGACGGGGTCAGCCCCAGCATTTT
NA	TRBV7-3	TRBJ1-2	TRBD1	CASSLEGTGGQGYTF	TGTGCCAGCAGCTTAGAAGGGACAGGGGGTCAGGGCTACACCTTC
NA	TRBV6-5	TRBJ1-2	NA	CASSPSLLYGYTF	TGTGCCAGCAGTCCGTCCCTTCTCTATGGCTACACCTTC
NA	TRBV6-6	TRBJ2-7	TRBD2	CAISPFQSSGTYEQYF	TGTGCCATCTCCCCCTTCCAATCTAGCGGGACCTACGAGCAGTACTTC
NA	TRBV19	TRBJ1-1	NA	CASSIGGTTSTEAFF	TGTGCCAGTAGTATAGGCGGGACAACCTCCACTGAAGCTTTCTTT
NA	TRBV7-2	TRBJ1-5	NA	CASSLVGSNQPQHF	TGTGCCAGCAGCTTAGTAGGGTCCAATCAGCCCCAGCATTTT
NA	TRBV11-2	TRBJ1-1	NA	CASSLRTAATEAFF	TGTGCCAGCAGCTTAAGGACGGCCGCTACTGAAGCTTTCTTT
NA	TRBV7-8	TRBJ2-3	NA	CASSLAPRRTGSRTDTQYF	TGTGCCAGCAGCTTAGCGCCCAGGAGAACGGGTTCGAGGACAGATACGCAGTATTTT
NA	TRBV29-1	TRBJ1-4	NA	CSVPGLGEKLFF	TGCAGCGTCCCCGGCCTGGGGGAAAAACTGTTTTTT
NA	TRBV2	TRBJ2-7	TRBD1	CASSPGTVTYEQYF	TGTGCCAGCAGTCCCGGGACAGTCACCTACGAGCAGTACTTC
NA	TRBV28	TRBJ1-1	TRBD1	CASTPGDRGWSEAFF	TGTGCCAGCACCCCGGGGGACAGGGGGTGGTCTGAAGCTTTCTTT
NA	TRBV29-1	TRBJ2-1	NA	CSAKQRLVGNEQFF	TGCAGCGCCAAGCAGAGACTAGTGGGGAATGAGCAGTTCTTC
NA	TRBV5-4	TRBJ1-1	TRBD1	CASSTRTGRDTEAFF	TGTGCCAGCAGCACACGGACAGGGCGCGACACTGAAGCTTTCTTT
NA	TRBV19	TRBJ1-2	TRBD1	CASSIGRGRDYGYTF	TGTGCCAGTAGTATAGGAAGGGGGCGCGACTATGGCTACACCTTC
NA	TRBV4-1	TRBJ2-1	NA	CASSQAGGQNNEQFF	TGCGCCAGCAGCCAAGCCGGGGGACAAAACAATGAGCAGTTCTTC
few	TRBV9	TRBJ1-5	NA	CASSLHGSQPQHF	TGTGCCAGCAGCCTCCATGGGAGCCAGCCCCAGCATTTT
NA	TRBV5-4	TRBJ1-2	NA	CASSPPKERSGYTF	TGTGCCAGCAGCCCTCCAAAGGAACGGAGCGGCTACACCTTC
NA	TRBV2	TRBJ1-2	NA	CASSEGQGWGYGYTF	TGTGCCAGCAGTGAGGGTCAGGGCTGGGGCTATGGCTACACCTTC
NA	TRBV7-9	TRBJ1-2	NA	CASSLEGDANGYTF	TGTGCCAGCAGCTTGGAGGGCGACGCGAATGGCTACACCTTC
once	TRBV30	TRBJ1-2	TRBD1	CAWSGTGGSYTF	TGTGCCTGGAGTGGGACAGGGGGAAGCTACACCTTC
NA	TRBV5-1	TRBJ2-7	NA	CASSSSYEQYF	TGTGCCAGCAGCTCCTCATACGAGCAGTACTTC
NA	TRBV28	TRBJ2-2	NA	CASSLRRAAGELFF	TGTGCCAGCAGTTTAAGACGAGCGGCCGGGGAGCTGTTTTTT
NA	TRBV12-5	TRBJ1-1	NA	CASGLASGGVRAEAFF	TGTGCTAGTGGTTTGGCCTCCGGGGGGGTCAGGGCTGAAGCTTTCTTT
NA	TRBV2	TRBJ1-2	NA	CASSGGVVGYTF	TGTGCCAGCTCTGGGGGCGTAGTAGGCTACACCTTC
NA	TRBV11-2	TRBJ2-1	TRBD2	CASSLSGSSSYNEQFF	TGTGCCAGCAGCCTTAGCGGGTCCAGCTCCTACAATGAGCAGTTCTTC
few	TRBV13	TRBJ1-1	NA	CASSPPGAALTEAFF	TGTGCCAGCAGCCCACCAGGGGCGGCTCTCACTGAAGCTTTCTTT
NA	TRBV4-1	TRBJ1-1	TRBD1	CASSQADRGPMNTEAFF	TGCGCCAGCAGCCAAGCAGACAGGGGCCCCATGAACACTGAAGCTTTCTTT
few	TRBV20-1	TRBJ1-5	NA	CSAPGNQPQHF	TGCAGTGCGCCAGGGAATCAGCCCCAGCATTTT
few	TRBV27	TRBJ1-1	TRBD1	CASSPRRGGTEAFF	TGTGCCAGCAGTCCGCGCAGGGGGGGGACTGAAGCTTTCTTT
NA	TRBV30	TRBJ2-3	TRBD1	CAWSVGTGTTTDTQYF	TGTGCCTGGAGTGTCGGGACAGGGACCACCACAGATACGCAGTATTTT
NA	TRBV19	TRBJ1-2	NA	CASSIPTGGYTF	TGTGCCAGTAGTATCCCTACGGGAGGCTACACCTTC
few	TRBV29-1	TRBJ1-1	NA	CSAERNTEAFF	TGCAGCGCCGAAAGGAACACTGAAGCTTTCTTT
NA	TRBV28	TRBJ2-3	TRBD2	CASSFLPGGHTDTQYF	TGTGCCAGCAGTTTCCTCCCGGGGGGGCACACAGATACGCAGTATTTT